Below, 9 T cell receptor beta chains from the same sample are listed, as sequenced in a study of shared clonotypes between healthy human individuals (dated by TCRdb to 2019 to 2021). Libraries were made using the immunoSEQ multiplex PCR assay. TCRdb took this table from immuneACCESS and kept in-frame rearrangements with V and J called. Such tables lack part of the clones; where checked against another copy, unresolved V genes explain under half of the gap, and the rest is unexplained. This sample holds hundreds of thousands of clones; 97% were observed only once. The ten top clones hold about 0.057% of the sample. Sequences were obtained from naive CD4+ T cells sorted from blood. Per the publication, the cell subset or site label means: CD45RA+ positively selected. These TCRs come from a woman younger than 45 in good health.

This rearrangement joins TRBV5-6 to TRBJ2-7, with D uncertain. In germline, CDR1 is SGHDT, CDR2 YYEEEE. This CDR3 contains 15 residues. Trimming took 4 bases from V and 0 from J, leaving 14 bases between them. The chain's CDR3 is CASSGRPTSSYEQYF. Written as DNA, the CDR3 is TGTGCCAGCAGCGGAAGACCTACCTCCTCCTACGAGCAGTACTTC.

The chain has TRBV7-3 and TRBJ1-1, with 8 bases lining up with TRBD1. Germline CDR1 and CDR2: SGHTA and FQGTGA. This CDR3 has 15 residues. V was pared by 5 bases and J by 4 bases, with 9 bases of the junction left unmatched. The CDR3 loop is CASSPGQGWGTEAFF. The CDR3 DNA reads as TGTGCCAGCAGCCCCGGACAGGGTTGGGGCACTGAAGCTTTCTTT.

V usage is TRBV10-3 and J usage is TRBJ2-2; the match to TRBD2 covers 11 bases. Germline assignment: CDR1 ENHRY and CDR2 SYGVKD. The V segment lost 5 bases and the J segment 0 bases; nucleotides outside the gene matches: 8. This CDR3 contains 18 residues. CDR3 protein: CAISTRLAGLANTGELFF. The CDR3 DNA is TGTGCCATCAGTACCCGACTAGCGGGGCTCGCGAACACCGGGGAGCTGTTTTTT.

The CDR3, as DNA: TGCGCCAGCAGCCTGACAGGGCTCCGGGACACTGAAGCTTTCTTT. Protein product: CASSLTGLRDTEAFF. The genes are TRBV4-1 and TRBJ1-1; 7 nucleotides agree with TRBD1. Germline-derived CDR1 and CDR2 are MGHRA and YSYEKL. Trimming at V came to 4 bases and at J to 3 bases, leaving 8 bases not matched to a gene. CDR3 length: 15 residues.

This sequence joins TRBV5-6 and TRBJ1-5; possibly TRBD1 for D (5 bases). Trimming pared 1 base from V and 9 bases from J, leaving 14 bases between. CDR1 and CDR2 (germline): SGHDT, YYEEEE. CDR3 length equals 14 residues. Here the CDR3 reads CASSLRDSLVPQHF. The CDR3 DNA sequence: TGTGCCAGCAGCTTGCGGGACTCCTTGGTGCCCCAGCATTTT.

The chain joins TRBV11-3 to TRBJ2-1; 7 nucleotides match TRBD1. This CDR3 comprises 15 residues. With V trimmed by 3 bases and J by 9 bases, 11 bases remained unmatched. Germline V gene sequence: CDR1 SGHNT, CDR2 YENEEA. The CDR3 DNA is TGTGCCAGCAGCTTCCGGACAGGCGTTACAGGTGAGCAGTTCTTC. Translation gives CASSFRTGVTGEQFF. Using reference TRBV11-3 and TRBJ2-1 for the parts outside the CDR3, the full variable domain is EAGVVQSPRYKIIEKKQPVAFWCNPISGHNTLYWYLQNLGQGPELLIRYENEEAVDDSQLPKDRFSAERLKGVDSTLKIQPAELGDSAVYLCASSFRTGVTGEQFFGPGTRLTVL.

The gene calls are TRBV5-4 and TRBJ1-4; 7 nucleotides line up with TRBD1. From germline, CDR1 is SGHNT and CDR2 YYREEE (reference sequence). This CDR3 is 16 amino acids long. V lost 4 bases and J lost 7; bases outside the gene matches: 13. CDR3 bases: TGTGCCAGCAGCCTCCCTAGACAGGGTGGAGGTGAAAAACTGTTTTTT. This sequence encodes CASSLPRQGGGEKLFF.

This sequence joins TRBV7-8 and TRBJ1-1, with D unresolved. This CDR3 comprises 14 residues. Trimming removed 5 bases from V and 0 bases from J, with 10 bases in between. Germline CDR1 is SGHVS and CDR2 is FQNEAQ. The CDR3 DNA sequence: TGTGCCAGCAGCCCGACGGGCATGAACACTGAAGCTTTCTTT. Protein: CASSPTGMNTEAFF.

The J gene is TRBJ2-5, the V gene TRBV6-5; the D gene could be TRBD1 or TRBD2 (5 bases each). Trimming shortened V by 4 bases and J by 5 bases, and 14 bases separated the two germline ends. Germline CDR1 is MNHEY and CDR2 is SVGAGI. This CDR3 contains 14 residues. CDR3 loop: CASSSWDLRETQYF. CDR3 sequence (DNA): TGTGCCAGCAGTTCATGGGACCTCCGGGAGACCCAGTACTTC.